Listed below are T cell receptor beta chains from one sample, sequenced in a study of cytomegalovirus exposure and HLA in healthy donors. Data came from immunoSEQ multiplex PCR; TCRdb stores just in-frame clones and leaves some out. The sample lists over 150,000 clones, 65% to 70% occurring once. Sequenced sample: PBMCs. Every receptor here comes from a woman aged 18 to 35 in good health and CMV-seropositive. Each CDR3 is given with its conserved first and last residue. The D gene is left open where the match is weak. Where a row states a size, it is once, few, many or the class of an expanded clone; other rows omit it.

d_gene | j_gene | abundance | v_gene | CDR3aa | CDR3nt
. | TRBJ1-3 | few | TRBV6-6 | CASSYRESGNTIYF | TGTGCCAGCAGTTACCGGGAATCTGGAAACACCATATATTTT
. | TRBJ1-2 | . | TRBV6-5 | CASSYSFNSNYGYTF | TGTGCCAGCAGTTACTCGTTCAACTCCAACTATGGCTACACCTTC
TRBD2 | TRBJ2-3 | . | TRBV7-3 | CASSLLAGGTDTQYF | TGTGCCAGCAGCTTACTAGCGGGAGGGACAGATACGCAGTATTTT
TRBD1 | TRBJ1-1 | . | TRBV19 | CASSIEQGSTNTEAFF | TGTGCCAGTAGTATTGAACAGGGGTCCACGAACACTGAAGCTTTCTTT
TRBD1 | TRBJ2-1 | . | TRBV15 | CATSRDLSGGLEQFF | TGTGCCACCAGCAGAGATTTGTCAGGGGGCCTTGAGCAGTTCTTC
TRBD2 | TRBJ2-5 | . | TRBV29-1 | CSVDTGLAGEETQYF | TGCAGCGTTGATACGGGACTAGCGGGAGAAGAGACCCAGTACTTC
TRBD1 | TRBJ1-1 | . | TRBV10-3 | CAISSGQGTEAFF | TGTGCCATCAGTTCAGGACAGGGCACTGAAGCTTTCTTT
. | TRBJ2-1 | . | TRBV4-3 | CASSQDLARDLYNEQFF | TGCGCCAGCAGCCAAGACCTAGCCCGGGACTTATACAATGAGCAGTTCTTC
. | TRBJ2-2 | . | TRBV9 | CASSVAGNTGELFF | TGTGCCAGCAGCGTAGCCGGGAACACCGGGGAGCTGTTTTTT
. | TRBJ1-2 | . | TRBV25-1 | CASSELGFEEGGYGYTF | TGTGCCAGCAGTGAATTGGGGTTCGAAGAGGGGGGGTATGGCTACACCTTC
. | TRBJ2-7 | . | TRBV4-3 | CASSLTQGVYEQYF | TGCGCCAGCAGCCTGACCCAAGGGGTTTACGAGCAGTACTTC
TRBD1 | TRBJ1-3 | . | TRBV7-2 | CASSFTGDPTNTIYF | TGTGCCAGCAGCTTTACAGGGGATCCTACGAACACCATATATTTT
. | TRBJ1-1 | . | TRBV29-1 | CSVEGALNTEAFF | TGCAGCGTTGAGGGGGCCCTCAACACTGAAGCTTTCTTT
TRBD1 | TRBJ1-1 | once | TRBV11-1 | CASSYTGGTEAFF | TGTGCCAGCAGCTACACAGGGGGCACTGAAGCTTTCTTT
TRBD1 | TRBJ2-7 | . | TRBV7-3 | CASSFNPYSGQTSYEQYF | TGTGCCAGCAGCTTCAATCCCTACTCGGGACAGACATCCTACGAGCAGTACTTC
. | TRBJ2-2 | . | TRBV7-8 | CASSHRVTGELFF | TGTGCCAGCAGTCACAGGGTCACCGGGGAGCTGTTTTTT
. | TRBJ1-5 | few | TRBV19 | CASSIPWQGRDQPQHF | TGTGCCAGTAGTATTCCTTGGCAGGGGCGGGATCAGCCCCAGCATTTT
. | TRBJ2-3 | . | TRBV7-2 | CASSLATVPSLTDTQYF | TGTGCCAGCAGCTTAGCCACAGTCCCTTCCCTCACAGATACGCAGTATTTT
TRBD1 | TRBJ1-1 | . | TRBV4-1 | CASSQRTGKNTEAFF | TGCGCCAGCAGCCAAAGGACAGGGAAGAACACTGAAGCTTTCTTT
. | TRBJ2-3 | . | TRBV7-9 | CASSLALGQGIADTQYF | TGTGCCAGCAGCTTAGCTCTTGGGCAGGGGATCGCAGATACGCAGTATTTT
. | TRBJ1-5 | . | TRBV6-1 | CASGLITESRQPQHF | TGTGCCAGCGGGCTTATAACAGAGAGCAGACAGCCCCAGCATTTT
TRBD1 | TRBJ2-3 | . | TRBV29-1 | CSVESDRVSTDTQYF | TGCAGCGTTGAAAGCGACAGGGTGAGCACAGATACGCAGTATTTT
TRBD2 | TRBJ2-5 | . | TRBV6-6 | CASSKGGTSGQETQYF | TGTGCCAGCAGTAAGGGGGGGACTAGCGGGCAAGAGACCCAGTACTTC
. | TRBJ1-2 | once | TRBV4-3 | CASSQGTGDYGYTF | TGCGCCAGCAGCCAAGGTACGGGAGACTATGGCTACACCTTC
. | TRBJ1-1 | few | TRBV18 | CASSPPVGVGTEAFF | TGTGCCAGCTCACCACCGGTAGGGGTAGGCACTGAAGCTTTCTTT
TRBD2 | TRBJ2-4 | few | TRBV28 | CASSSRRENANIQYF | TGTGCCAGCAGTTCGAGGCGGGAGAATGCAAACATTCAGTACTTC
TRBD2 | TRBJ2-1 | . | TRBV7-2 | CASSPGLAGEQFF | TGTGCCAGCAGCCCCGGACTAGCGGGTGAGCAGTTCTTC
. | TRBJ1-2 | . | TRBV28 | CASSLEWNYGYTF | TGTGCCAGCAGTTTAGAGTGGAACTATGGCTACACCTTC
. | TRBJ2-6 | . | TRBV18 | CASSPKTAGANVLTF | TGTGCCAGCTCACCGAAGACAGCTGGGGCCAACGTCCTGACTTTC
. | TRBJ2-2 | . | TRBV6-1 | CASSDYRNTGELFF | TGTGCCAGCAGTGATTACAGGAACACCGGGGAGCTGTTTTTT
TRBD1 | TRBJ1-2 | . | TRBV25-1 | CASSLRGTGKFGYTF | TGTGCCAGCAGTCTCCGGGGGACAGGGAAGTTTGGCTACACCTTC
TRBD1 | TRBJ2-7 | . | TRBV7-9 | CASSLGGQGYEQYF | TGTGCCAGCAGCTTAGGTGGACAGGGATACGAGCAGTACTTC
. | TRBJ1-1 | . | TRBV2 | CASRLTVNTEAFF | TGTGCCAGCAGACTGACAGTGAACACTGAAGCTTTCTTT
. | TRBJ2-1 | few | TRBV27 | CASSLLGPYNEQFF | TGTGCCAGCAGTTTACTGGGGCCCTACAATGAGCAGTTCTTC
TRBD1 | TRBJ1-1 | . | TRBV27 | CASSLSGGMNTEAFF | TGTGCCAGCAGTTTGTCAGGGGGGATGAACACTGAAGCTTTCTTT
. | TRBJ2-5 | . | TRBV15 | CATSTDWNQETQYF | TGTGCCACCAGCACGGACTGGAACCAAGAGACCCAGTACTTC
. | TRBJ1-6 | . | TRBV30 | CAWSRVAGSPLHF | TGTGCCTGGAGTAGGGTGGCAGGGTCACCCCTCCACTTT
. | TRBJ1-1 | . | TRBV30 | CAWSASPNRDAFF | TGTGCCTGGAGTGCGAGCCCTAACAGGGACGCTTTCTTT
. | TRBJ1-5 | few | TRBV19 | CASRPGTSQPQHF | TGTGCCAGTAGGCCCGGGACATCTCAGCCCCAGCATTTT